These 21 T cell receptor beta chains were all obtained from the same sample, sequenced in a study of OX40 agonist ivuxolimab in advanced cancers. Profiling relied on immunoSEQ multiplex PCR, and the TCRdb table lists in-frame clones only, not all of them. The sample shows some 65,000 clones, approximately 86% of them seen only once. This specimen was CD4+ or CD8+ T cells sorted from blood, taken in a trial of the OX40 agonist ivuxolimab. These receptors all stem from an adult with an advanced solid tumor such as melanoma, head and neck, liver or kidney cancer.

The chain recombines TRBV28 with TRBJ1-6, with 12 bases that match TRBD1. This CDR3 has 17 residues. Germline CDR1 is MDHEN and CDR2 is SYDVKM. The trim removed 6 bases at V and 5 bases at J, leaving 8 bases unmatched. CDR3 DNA sequence: TGTGCCAGCAGATCCAAAGGGACAGGGGGCGATAATTCACCCCTCCACTTT. This encodes CASRSKGTGGDNSPLHF.

The rearrangement links TRBV7-9 to TRBJ1-2, with TRBD1 matching over 10 bases. Germline V gene sequence: CDR1 SEHNR, CDR2 FQNEAQ (reference sequence). V gave up 5 bases and J gave up 8 bases; unmatched junction bases: 2. This CDR3 spans 12 amino acids. The CDR3 loop reads CASSRTGGGYTF. The CDR3 DNA sequence: TGTGCCAGCAGCCGGACAGGGGGAGGCTACACCTTC.

The chain employs TRBV7-2 and TRBJ1-3; 7 nucleotides align to TRBD1. The CDR3 covers 15 residues. With 5 bases clipped from V and 2 bases from J, the junction kept 6 bases outside the gene matches. Germline V gene data show CDR1 as SGHTA and CDR2 as FQGNSA. CDR3 loop: CASSKTGKTGNTIYF. CDR3 DNA sequence: TGTGCCAGCAGCAAGACAGGGAAAACTGGAAACACCATATATTTT.

This chain links TRBV28 with TRBJ1-1; the match to TRBD1 covers 7 bases. The V and J ends lost 4 bases and 6 bases, in that order; junction bases with no gene match: 11. This CDR3 contains 15 residues. CDR1 is MDHEN and CDR2 is SYDVKM in the germline V gene. CDR3 DNA sequence: TGTGCCAGCAGTTCGACAGGGATTGGTACGGCTGAAGCTTTCTTT. Its translation: CASSSTGIGTAEAFF.

The gene calls are TRBV19 and TRBJ2-7, with 12 bases fitting TRBD2. Germline V gives CDR1 LNHDA, CDR2 SQIVND (reference sequence). The CDR3 is 15 residues long. V gave up 5 bases and J gave up 3 bases; unmatched junction bases: 5. The CDR3 DNA follows: TGTGCCAGTAGTCCCAAGACTAGCGGGAGCTACGAGCAGTACTTC. Protein: CASSPKTSGSYEQYF. Filled out from reference TRBV19 and TRBJ2-7, the complete variable domain reads DGGITQSPKYLFRKEGQNVTLSCEQNLNHDAMYWYRQDPGQGLRLIYYSQIVNDFQKGDIAEGYSVSREKKESFPLTVTSAQKNPTAFYLCASSPKTSGSYEQYFGPGTRLTVT.

The chain employs TRBV11-1 and TRBJ2-3, with 12 bases matching TRBD2. The germline V gene encodes CDR1 SGHAT and CDR2 FQDESV (reference sequence). This CDR3 region has 15 residues. J was trimmed by 6 bases and V by 3 bases; bases with no gene match: 4. The CDR3 nucleotides are TGTGCCAGCAGCTTCCTAGCGGGGGGGTCTGATACGCAGTATTTT. Translation gives CASSFLAGGSDTQYF.

CDR3 in DNA: TGCGCCAGCAGGCCGGGACCATCTAGCACAGATACGCAGTATTTT. Residues: CASRPGPSSTDTQYF. The chain is built from TRBV5-1 and TRBJ2-3; the D call may be TRBD1 or TRBD2 (5 bases each). Trimming removed 5 bases at V and 0 bases at J, with 13 bases between. CDR1 SGHRS and CDR2 YFSETQ come from the germline V gene. This CDR3 comprises 15 residues.

The chain has TRBV6-1 and TRBJ2-3; unclear D gene. V gave up 7 bases and J gave up 0 bases, with 11 bases separating them. This CDR3 spans 14 amino acids. Germline assignment: CDR1 MNHNS and CDR2 SASEGT. The CDR3 loop is CASNTYASTDTQYF. CDR3 DNA: TGTGCCAGCAATACCTACGCTAGCACAGATACGCAGTATTTT.

The chain is built from TRBV6-6 and TRBJ1-4; no clear D gene. The CDR3 spans 12 residues. Germline V CDR1 and CDR2: MNHNY, SVGAGI (reference sequence). The V and J ends lost 7 bases and 8 bases respectively, with 11 bases between them. The CDR3 spells CASTDIEEKLFF. CDR3 bases: TGTGCCAGCACCGACATTGAGGAAAAACTGTTTTTT.

The chain combines TRBV28 with TRBJ2-2; unclear D gene. This CDR3 spans 16 amino acids. Germline V lookup: CDR1 MDHEN, CDR2 SYDVKM. Trimming stripped 2 bases from V and 6 bases from J, with 16 bases between. CDR3 amino acids: CASSLRIARTPGELFF. Here the CDR3 DNA reads TGTGCCAGCAGTTTAAGGATTGCCCGAACACCCGGGGAGCTGTTTTTT.

The chain combines TRBV5-1 with TRBJ2-1, with TRBD2 matching 12 bases. J gave up 0 bases and V 0 bases, and 7 bases lay outside the gene matches. This CDR3 is 19 amino acids long. The germline V gene has CDR1 SGHRS and CDR2 YFSETQ. As DNA, the CDR3 is TGCGCCAGCAGCTTGGGGGGGACTAGCGGGCCTAGCTCCTACAATGAGCAGTTCTTC. Translation: CASSLGGTSGPSSYNEQFF.

Notes on this clone: An end of the junction does not agree with germline; a read error may underlie this. The chain is built from TRBV28 and TRBJ1-2; 8 nucleotides align to TRBD1. There are 16 residues in the CDR3. Germline CDR1 is MDHEN and CDR2 is SYDVKM. The DNA of the CDR3 is TGTGCCAGCAGTTTATCGACAGGGGCGGATAACTATGGCTGCACCTTC. This gives the protein CASSLSTGADNYGCTF.

The rearrangement uses TRBV9 and TRBJ2-2; TRBD1 aligns across 8 bases. The trim removed 7 bases at V and 0 bases at J, leaving 8 bases unmatched. The CDR3 has 16 amino acids. Germline CDR1 is SGDLS and CDR2 is YYNGEE. The CDR3 spells CASEAPGQANTGELFF. The CDR3, as DNA: TGTGCCAGCGAGGCTCCGGGACAGGCGAACACCGGGGAGCTGTTTTTT.

The V call is TRBV28, the J call TRBJ2-1; no clear D gene. V lost 6 bases and J lost 4, with 7 bases in between. Germline CDR1 MDHEN, CDR2 SYDVKM. The CDR3 loop spans 12 amino acids. In DNA, the CDR3 is TGTGCCAGCAGCCTAGGGTACAATGAGCAGTTCTTC. Protein sequence: CASSLGYNEQFF.

Here the CDR3 DNA reads TGTGCCAGCAGAGGGACAGGGGTTGAAAAACTGTTTTTT. It codes for CASRGTGVEKLFF. V usage is TRBV6-5 and J usage is TRBJ1-4, with TRBD1 matching 10 bases. Per the germline V gene, CDR1 is MNHEY and CDR2 is SVGAGI. CDR3 length: 13 residues. Trimming cost V 6 bases and J 7 bases; bases outside gene matches: 2.

The J gene is TRBJ1-6, the V gene TRBV28; D is undetermined. Trimming cost V 2 bases and J 10 bases, with 15 bases left between them. CDR1 is MDHEN, CDR2 SYDVKM, per germline. This CDR3 spans 15 amino acids. CDR3 coding DNA: TGTGCCAGCAGTTTAGCGGATACCGGACGATCACCCCTCCACTTT. It encodes CASSLADTGRSPLHF.

The rearrangement joins TRBV18 to TRBJ1-2, with D perhaps TRBD1 (5 bases). The CDR3 is 15 residues long. The germline V gene encodes CDR1 KGHSH and CDR2 LQKENI. Trimming left V 3 bases short and J 0 bases short, with 11 bases between. The CDR3, as DNA: TGTGCCAGCTCACCGCTAGACAGACCTAACTATGGCTACACCTTC. This sequence encodes CASSPLDRPNYGYTF.

V usage is TRBV10-1 and J usage is TRBJ2-2; D uncertain. Germline assignment: CDR1 WNHNN and CDR2 SYGVQD (reference sequence). CDR3 length: 10 residues. V was pared by 9 bases and J by 8 bases, with 7 bases between. CDR3 loop: CARHTGELFF. The DNA of the CDR3 is TGCGCCAGACATACAGGGGAGCTGTTTTTT.

CDR3 in amino acids: CASSYKGPYEQYF. As DNA, the CDR3 is TGTGCCAGCAGTTATAAGGGCCCCTACGAGCAGTACTTC. This chain joins TRBV27 and TRBJ2-7, with no clear D. With 4 bases removed from V and 2 bases from J, the gap between germline ends came to 9 bases. Germline V lookup: CDR1 MNHEY, CDR2 SMNVEV (reference sequence). The CDR3 contains 13 residues.

In this sample, this clone turned up once. The CDR3 DNA is TGTGCTAGTGGTTTCCTTGGCGGGGGAGGCACCGGGGAGCTGTTTTTT. Its protein product is CASGFLGGGGTGELFF. J is TRBJ2-2 and V is TRBV12-5; TRBD2 agrees at 7 bases. The germline V gene encodes CDR1 LGHNT and CDR2 FRNRAP. The V gene end was trimmed by 3 bases and the J gene end by 4 bases; junction bases not matched to a gene: 8. The CDR3 is 16 residues long.

V and J are TRBV27 and TRBJ2-7; perhaps TRBD1 as D (6 bases). The V and J ends lost 4 bases and 3 bases respectively, with 7 bases between them. Germline V gene lookup returns CDR1 MNHEY and CDR2 SMNVEV (reference sequence). The CDR3 runs 12 residues. CDR3 sequence: CASSSRGYEQYF. CDR3 DNA sequence: TGTGCCAGCAGTTCCAGGGGCTACGAGCAGTACTTC.